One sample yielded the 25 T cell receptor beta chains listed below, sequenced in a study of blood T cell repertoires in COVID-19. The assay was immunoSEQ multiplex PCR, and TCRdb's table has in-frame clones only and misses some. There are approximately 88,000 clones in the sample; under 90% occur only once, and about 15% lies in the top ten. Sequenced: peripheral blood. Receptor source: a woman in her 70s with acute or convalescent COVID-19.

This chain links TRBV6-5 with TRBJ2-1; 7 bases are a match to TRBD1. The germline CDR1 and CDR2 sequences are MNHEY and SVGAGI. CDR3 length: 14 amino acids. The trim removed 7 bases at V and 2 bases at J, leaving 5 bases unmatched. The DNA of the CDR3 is TGTGCCAGCACCAGACAGGGCCCCTACAATGAGCAGTTCTTC. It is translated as CASTRQGPYNEQFF.

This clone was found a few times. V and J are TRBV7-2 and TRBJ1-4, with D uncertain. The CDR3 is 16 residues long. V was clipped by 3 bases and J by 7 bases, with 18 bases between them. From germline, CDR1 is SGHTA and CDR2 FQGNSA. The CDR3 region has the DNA TGTGCCAGCAGCTTCCCGGGTCCCCTTTTTGCTGAAAAACTGTTTTTT. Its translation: CASSFPGPLFAEKLFF.

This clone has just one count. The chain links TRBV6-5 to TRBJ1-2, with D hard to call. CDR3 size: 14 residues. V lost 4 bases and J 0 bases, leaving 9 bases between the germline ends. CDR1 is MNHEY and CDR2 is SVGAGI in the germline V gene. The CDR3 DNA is TGTGCCAGCAGTTTGGCGGAAACTAACTATGGCTACACCTTC. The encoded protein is CASSLAETNYGYTF.

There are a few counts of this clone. This chain's CDR3 is CASSLQSLGDTEAFF. In DNA, the CDR3 is TGTGCCAGCAGCCTTCAGTCTTTAGGGGACACTGAAGCTTTCTTT. V usage is TRBV7-9 and J usage is TRBJ1-1; TRBD1 is a possible D gene (5 bases). The CDR3 sequence is 15 residues long. Trimming stripped 5 bases from V and 3 bases from J, with 16 bases between. Germline CDR1 reads SEHNR; CDR2 reads FQNEAQ (reference sequence).

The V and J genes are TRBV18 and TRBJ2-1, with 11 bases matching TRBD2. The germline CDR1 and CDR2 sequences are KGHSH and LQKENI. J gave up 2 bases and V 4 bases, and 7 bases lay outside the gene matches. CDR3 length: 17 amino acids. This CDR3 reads CASSRSLAGGTYNEQFF. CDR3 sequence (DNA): TGTGCCAGCTCACGATCGCTAGCGGGAGGAACCTACAATGAGCAGTTCTTC.

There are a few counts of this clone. CDR3 sequence reads: CASSPRQTYTEAFF. In DNA form, the CDR3 reads TGTGCCAGCAGTCCCAGACAGACCTACACTGAAGCTTTCTTT. This sequence joins TRBV6-5 and TRBJ1-1; a possible D gene is TRBD1 (5 bases). The CDR3 loop spans 14 amino acids. Germline CDR1 reads MNHEY; CDR2 reads SVGAGI. The V end lost 5 bases, the J end lost 3 bases, and 13 bases lay between the germline ends.

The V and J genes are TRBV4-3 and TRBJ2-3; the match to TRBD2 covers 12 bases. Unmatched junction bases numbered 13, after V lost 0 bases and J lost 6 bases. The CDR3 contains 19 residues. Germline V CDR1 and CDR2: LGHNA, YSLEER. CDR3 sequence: CASSQDAASGRALTDTQYF. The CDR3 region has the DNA TGCGCCAGCAGCCAAGATGCCGCTAGCGGGAGGGCCCTAACGGATACGCAGTATTTT.

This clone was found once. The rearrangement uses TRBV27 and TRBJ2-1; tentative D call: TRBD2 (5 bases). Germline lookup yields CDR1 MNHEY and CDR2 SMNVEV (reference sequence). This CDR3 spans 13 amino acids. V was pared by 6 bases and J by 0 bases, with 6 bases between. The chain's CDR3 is CASRGSSYNEQFF. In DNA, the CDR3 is TGTGCCAGCAGGGGGAGCTCCTACAATGAGCAGTTCTTC.

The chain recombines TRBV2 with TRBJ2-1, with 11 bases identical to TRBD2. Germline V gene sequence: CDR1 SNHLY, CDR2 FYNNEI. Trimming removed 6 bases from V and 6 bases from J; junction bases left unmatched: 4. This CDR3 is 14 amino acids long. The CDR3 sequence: CASRRGTSGNEQFF. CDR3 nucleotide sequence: TGTGCCAGCAGGAGGGGGACTAGCGGCAATGAGCAGTTCTTC.

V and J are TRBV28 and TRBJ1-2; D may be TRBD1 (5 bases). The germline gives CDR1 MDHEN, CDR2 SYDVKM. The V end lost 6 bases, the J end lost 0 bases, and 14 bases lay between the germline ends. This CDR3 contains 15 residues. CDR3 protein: CASRQSGSTNYGYTF. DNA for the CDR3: TGTGCCAGCAGACAATCAGGGTCCACTAACTATGGCTACACCTTC.

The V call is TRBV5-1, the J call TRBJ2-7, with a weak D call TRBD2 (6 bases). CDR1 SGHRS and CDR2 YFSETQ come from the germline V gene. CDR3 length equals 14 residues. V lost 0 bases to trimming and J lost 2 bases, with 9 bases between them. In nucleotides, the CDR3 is TGCGCCAGCAGCTTGGAAGCGGGCCCCTACGAGCAGTACGTC. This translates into CASSLEAGPYEQYV.

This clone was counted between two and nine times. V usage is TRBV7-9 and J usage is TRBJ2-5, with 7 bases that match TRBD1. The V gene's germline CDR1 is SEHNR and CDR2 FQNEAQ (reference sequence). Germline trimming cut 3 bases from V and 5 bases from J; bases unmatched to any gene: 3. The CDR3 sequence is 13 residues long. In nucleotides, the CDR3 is TGTGCCAGCAGCTTCGACAGGGTTGAGACCCAGTACTTC. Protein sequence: CASSFDRVETQYF.

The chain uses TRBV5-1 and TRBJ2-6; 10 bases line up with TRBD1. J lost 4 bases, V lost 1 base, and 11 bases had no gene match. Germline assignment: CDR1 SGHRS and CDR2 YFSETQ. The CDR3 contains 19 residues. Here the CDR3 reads CASSLYSRQGASGANVLTF. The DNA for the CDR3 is TGCGCCAGCAGCTTGTATTCGCGACAGGGGGCATCCGGGGCCAACGTCCTGACTTTC.

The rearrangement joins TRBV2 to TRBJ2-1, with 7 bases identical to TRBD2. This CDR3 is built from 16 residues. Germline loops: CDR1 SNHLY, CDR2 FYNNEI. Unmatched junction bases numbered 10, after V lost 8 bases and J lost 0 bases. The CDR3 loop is CASRAGGRISYNEQFF. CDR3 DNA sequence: TGTGCCAGCCGCGCCGGGGGGAGGATCTCCTACAATGAGCAGTTCTTC.

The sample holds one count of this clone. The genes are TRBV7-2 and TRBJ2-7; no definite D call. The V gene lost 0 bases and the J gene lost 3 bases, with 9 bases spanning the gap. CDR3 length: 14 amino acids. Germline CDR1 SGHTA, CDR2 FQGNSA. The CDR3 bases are TGTGCCAGCAGCTTAGCGCTTGGCGGCTACGAGCAGTACGTC. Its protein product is CASSLALGGYEQYV.

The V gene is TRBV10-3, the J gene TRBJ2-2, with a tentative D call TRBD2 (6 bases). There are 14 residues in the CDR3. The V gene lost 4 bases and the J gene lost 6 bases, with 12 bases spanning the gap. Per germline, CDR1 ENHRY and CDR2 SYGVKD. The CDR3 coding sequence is TGTGCCATCAGTGGGGACTTGAATGCCGGGGAGCTGTTTTTT. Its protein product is CAISGDLNAGELFF.

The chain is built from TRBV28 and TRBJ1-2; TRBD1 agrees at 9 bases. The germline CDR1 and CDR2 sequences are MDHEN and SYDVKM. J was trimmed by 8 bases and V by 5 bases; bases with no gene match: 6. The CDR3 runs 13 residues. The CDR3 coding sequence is TGTGCCAGCAGTAGTGGGACAGGGACCGGCTACACCTTC. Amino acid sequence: CASSSGTGTGYTF.

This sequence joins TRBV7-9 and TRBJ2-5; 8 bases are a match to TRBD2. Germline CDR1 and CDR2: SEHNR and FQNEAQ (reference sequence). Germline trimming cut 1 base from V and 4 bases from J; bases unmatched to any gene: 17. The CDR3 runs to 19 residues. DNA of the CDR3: TGTGCCAGCAGCTTAGGCCGGACCCTCGAGCGGGGGAGAGGAGAGACCCAGTACTTC. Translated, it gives CASSLGRTLERGRGETQYF.

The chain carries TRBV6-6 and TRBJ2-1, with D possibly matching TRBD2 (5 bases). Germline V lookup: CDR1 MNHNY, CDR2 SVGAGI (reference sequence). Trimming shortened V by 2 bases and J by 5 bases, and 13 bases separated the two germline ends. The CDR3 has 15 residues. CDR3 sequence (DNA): TGTGCCAGCAGTTACCCTGGGCTAGCCGACAATGAGCAGTTCTTC. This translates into CASSYPGLADNEQFF.

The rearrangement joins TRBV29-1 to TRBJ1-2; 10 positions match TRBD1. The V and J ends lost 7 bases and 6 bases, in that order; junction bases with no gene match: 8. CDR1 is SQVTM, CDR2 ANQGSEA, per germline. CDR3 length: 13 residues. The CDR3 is CSANGDRGNGYTF. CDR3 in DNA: TGCAGCGCAAACGGGGACAGGGGAAATGGCTACACCTTC.

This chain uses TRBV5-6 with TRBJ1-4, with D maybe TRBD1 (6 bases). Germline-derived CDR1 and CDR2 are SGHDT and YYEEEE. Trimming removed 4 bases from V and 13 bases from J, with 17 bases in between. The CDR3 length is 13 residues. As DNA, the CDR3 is TGTGCCAGCAGCCTCTCGAGAGGGGGTAGACTGTTTTTT. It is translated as CASSLSRGGRLFF.

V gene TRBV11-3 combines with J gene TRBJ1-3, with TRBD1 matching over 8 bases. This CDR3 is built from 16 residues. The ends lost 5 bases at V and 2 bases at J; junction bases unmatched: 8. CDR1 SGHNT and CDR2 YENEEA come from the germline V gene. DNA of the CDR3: TGTGCCAGCAGCCACTGGACAGGGATCACTGGAAACACCATATATTTT. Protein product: CASSHWTGITGNTIYF.

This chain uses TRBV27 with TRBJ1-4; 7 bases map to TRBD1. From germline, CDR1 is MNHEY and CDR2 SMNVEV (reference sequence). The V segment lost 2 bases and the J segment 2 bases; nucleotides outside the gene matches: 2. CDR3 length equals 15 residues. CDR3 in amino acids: CASSLTRGTNEKLFF. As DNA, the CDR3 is TGTGCCAGCAGTTTAACCAGGGGGACTAATGAAAAACTGTTTTTT.

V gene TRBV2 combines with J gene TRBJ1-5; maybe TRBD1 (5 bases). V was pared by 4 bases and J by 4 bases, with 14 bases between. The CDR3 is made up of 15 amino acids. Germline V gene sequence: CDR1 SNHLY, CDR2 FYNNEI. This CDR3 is CASSVRGLGNQPQHF. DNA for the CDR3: TGTGCCAGCAGTGTCCGGGGACTAGGAAATCAGCCCCAGCATTTT. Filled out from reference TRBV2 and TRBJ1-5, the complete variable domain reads EPEVTQTPSHQVTQMGQEVILRCVPISNHLYFYWYRQILGQKVEFLVSFYNNEISEKSEIFDDQFSVERPDGSNFTLKIRSTKLEDSAMYFCASSVRGLGNQPQHFGDGTRLSIL.

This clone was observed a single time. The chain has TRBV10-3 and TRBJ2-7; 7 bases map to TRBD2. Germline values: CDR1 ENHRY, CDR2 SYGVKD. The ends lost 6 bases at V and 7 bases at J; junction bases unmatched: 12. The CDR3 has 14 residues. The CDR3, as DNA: TGTGCCATCAGCGAGGGGTCGGGGGGAGGTGAGCAGTACGTC. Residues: CAISEGSGGGEQYV.